The clone carrying this TCR beta chain was counted ten times or more. This sample was included in a study of T-cell reconstitution after alpha-beta-depleted transplantation in children. Unique molecular identifiers were incorporated during preparation of the TCRbeta library. TCRdb fed the PCR reads into MiXCR, producing one record per CDR3 protein. The sample carries 150,000 to 200,000 distinct CDR3 sequences, approximately 6.8% recorded once. Germline V gene lookup returns CDR1 DFQATT and CDR2 SNEGSKA (reference sequence). Trimming removed 0 bases at V and 5 bases at J, with 20 bases between. This CDR3 region has 16 residues.

This chain connects TRBV20-1 to TRBJ2-7, with no clear D. Sample: PBMCs from the stem cell graft donor, taken from the stem cell graft. The sequence was obtained from a human donor who donated a stem cell graft to a child with Wiskott-Aldrich syndrome. This chain's CDR3 is CSARDKRSEWSDEQYF. The CDR3 DNA reads as TGCAGTGCTAGAGATAAGAGGTCAGAATGGTCGGACGAGCAGTACTTC.